The following is a T cell receptor (beta chain) sequence with its context. The CDR3 consists of 14 residues. Germline V CDR1 and CDR2: MNHNY, SVGAGI (reference sequence). V was clipped by 2 bases and J by 2 bases; unmatched bases: 1. The sample belongs to a study of blood T cell repertoires in COVID-19. Study as a whole: T cells, B-cell-depleted T cells, or PBMCs supplied cDNA or gDNA.

Assay used: immunoSEQ multiplex PCR; TCRdb lists only in-frame clones, some missing. This sample yields about 180,000 clones, of which approximately 80% are seen a single time; 13% to 15% belongs to the top ten. Material for sequencing was PBMCs or T cells enriched from blood (not recorded which). The sequence was obtained from a man aged 55 to 69 who had been exposed to COVID-19. The gene calls are TRBV6-6 and TRBJ1-2; 8 nucleotides match TRBD1. CDR3 sequence: CASSYTGGNYGYTF. CDR3 coding DNA: TGTGCCAGCAGTTACACAGGGGGGAACTATGGCTACACCTTC.